This T cell receptor beta chain is from a study of blood T cell repertoires in COVID-19. Clones were sequenced by immunoSEQ multiplex PCR, and TCRdb holds only the in-frame ones, with some missing. The data contain around 39,000 clones, 65% to 90% of them singletons. This TCR was sampled from a man aged 35 to 55 with active COVID-19. Material for sequencing was peripheral blood.

The CDR3 loop reads CASTSPRTDNYGYTF. The CDR3 DNA reads as TGTGCCAGCACCTCCCCGAGGACAGATAACTATGGCTACACCTTC. The genes are TRBV28 and TRBJ1-2; the D gene is possibly TRBD1 (6 bases). The CDR3 totals 15 residues. Germline CDR1 MDHEN, CDR2 SYDVKM. V was cut by 7 bases and J by 1 base, with 16 bases left in between.